This T cell receptor (beta chain) originates from a study of cytomegalovirus exposure and HLA in healthy donors. The PCR contained 60 Vbeta and 13 Jbeta primers. Libraries were prepared by immunoSEQ multiplex PCR; TCRdb keeps only in-frame clonotypes and omits some of them. The sample has 90,000 to 100,000 clones, 69% seen once; the top ten hold approximately 2.9%. V lost 0 bases and J 1 base, leaving 7 bases between the germline ends. The CDR3 length is 15 residues. Looked up from germline, CDR1 is SGHTS and CDR2 is YDEGEE. The chain uses TRBV5-8 and TRBJ2-2, with unresolved D. The TCR comes from a man aged 50 to 60 in good health and CMV-seronegative. The sequenced material came from PBMCs. CDR3 nucleotides: TGTGCCAGCAGCTTGGTATATCGGAACACCGGGGAGCTGTTTTTT. Protein sequence: CASSLVYRNTGELFF.